The TCR beta chain described here comes from a study of T cells in narcolepsy (dated by TCRdb to 2016 to 2019). For the study in its entirety: Patients with narcolepsy type 1 or type 2 (NT1, NT2) and healthy control donors were enrolled in the study. The study sought autoreactive T cells targeting hypocretin neuron self-antigens (hypocretin, TRIB2) in narcolepsy patients, using TCR Vbeta sequencing to track clonotypes in blood and CSF.

Memory CD4+ T cells were sorted ex vivo from peripheral blood of narcolepsy patients and healthy controls for TCR Vbeta sequencing. Paper-wide results and their limitations: Patients and controls had similar numbers of sequenced blood memory CD4+ clonotypes, with averages of some 40,000 in patients and 30,000 to 35,000 in controls. Certain blood memory CD4+ repertoires from patients and controls had no sequences that matched autoreactive T cell clones. Plots that compared CSF and blood CD4+ T cell clonotypes from the same patient highlighted HCRT-specific and TRIB2-specific autoreactive clonotypes. Autoreactive clonotypes were reported to be detected serially in the blood of the same patients and of different patients, but not in the blood of healthy controls.

The V end loses 3 bases and the J end loses 0 bases, and a stretch of 9 bases separates them. The germline V gene (reference sequence) supplies CDR1 SGHKS and CDR2 YYEKEE. Including cysteine and phenylalanine, the CDR3 has 14 amino acids. The kept DNA is CDR3 alone, 42 bases in frame from the first base. In the case of this clone: This receptor's antigen is unknown. No much larger clone is present one base from it, and per-base qualities are unavailable.

The method was the immunoSEQ multiplex PCR assay. What TCRdb holds here is the immuneACCESS table cut down to in-frame rearrangements. Part of the clones is not present; checked against another copy, under half of the missing clones reflect an unresolved V gene, and the others are unexplained. The sample table contains 30,000 to 35,000 clones; only one count was recorded for less than 90% of them. In total, the top ten clones hold less than 3% of the sample. The TCR sequence derives from a human donor with narcolepsy. The rearrangement combines TRBV5-5 with TRBJ1-1; TRBD1 is possibly the D segment (5 matching bases). The sequenced material came from CD45RA- memory CD4+ T cells from PBMCs. Sample cell subset or site, as interpreted from the label and publication: memory T cells sorted ex vivo from peripheral blood. The CDR3 region: CASSSGLMNTEAFF. The nucleotide sequence reads as follows: TGTGCCAGCAGCTCGGGACTGATGAACACTGAAGCTTTCTTT.